Listed below are T cell receptor beta chains from one sample, sequenced in a study of blood T cell repertoires in COVID-19. Repertoires were generated with immunoSEQ multiplex PCR, while TCRdb's copy carries only in-frame clones and drops some. Here the sample spans approximately 260,000 clones, approximately 85% being singletons. Material: peripheral blood. The receptors come from a woman in her seventies with acute or convalescent COVID-19. Each CDR3 is given with its conserved first and last residue. The order of the fields is D gene, V gene, J gene, clone size, CDR3 protein, CDR3 DNA. D genes are given only for firm matches. Only part of the rows carry a size: once, few, many, or a class if the clone is expanded.

>NA|TRBV6-1|TRBJ1-1|NA
CASSELTGMNTEAFF
TGTGCCAGCAGTGAACTGACGGGGATGAACACTGAAGCTTTCTTT
>NA|TRBV5-1|TRBJ1-1|once
CASSLGRGVSDEAFF
TGCGCCAGCAGCTTGGGTCGGGGGGTGAGCGATGAAGCTTTCTTT
>NA|TRBV5-1|TRBJ1-1|NA
CASSLERGGTEAFF
TGCGCCAGCAGCTTGGAAAGGGGTGGGACTGAAGCTTTCTTT
>NA|TRBV18|TRBJ2-5|NA
CASSPSTVQETQYF
TGTGCCAGCTCACCATCGACTGTCCAAGAGACCCAGTACTTC
>NA|TRBV7-6|TRBJ2-3|NA
CASSPRAAFTDTQYF
TGTGCCAGCAGCCCTCGAGCGGCTTTCACAGATACGCAGTATTTT
>TRBD1|TRBV2|TRBJ1-2|NA
CASSELRGTGYGYTF
TGTGCCAGCAGTGAATTACGGGGGACAGGCTATGGCTACACCTTC
>NA|TRBV5-1|TRBJ1-6|once
CASSSGRNSPLHF
TGCGCCAGCAGCTCAGGAAGAAATTCACCCCTCCACTTT
>TRBD1|TRBV6-1|TRBJ2-2|NA
CASPRQGGNTGELFF
TGTGCCAGCCCAAGACAGGGGGGAAACACCGGGGAGCTGTTTTTT
>TRBD2|TRBV4-2|TRBJ2-3|NA
CASSRGSGGDFTDTQYF
TGTGCCAGCAGCCGAGGTAGCGGGGGGGACTTCACAGATACGCAGTATTTT
>NA|TRBV5-1|TRBJ2-7|NA
CASSQDPYEQYF
TGCGCCAGTTCACAGGACCCCTACGAGCAGTACTTC
>TRBD2|TRBV3-1/TRBV3-2|TRBJ2-1|NA
CASSPTRLAGIDEQFF
TGTGCCAGCAGCCCAACGCGACTAGCGGGGATCGATGAGCAGTTCTTC
>NA|TRBV29-1|TRBJ1-2|NA
CSVSRGAAGSYGYTF
TGCAGCGTCTCCCGGGGGGCAGCGGGAAGCTATGGCTACACCTTC
>TRBD1|TRBV2|TRBJ1-5|few
CASSEGQGGGQPQHF
TGTGCCAGCAGTGAGGGACAGGGGGGAGGTCAGCCCCAGCATTTT
>NA|TRBV27|TRBJ1-5|NA
CASSSGSNQPQHF
TGTGCCAGCAGTTCCGGGTCTAATCAGCCCCAGCATTTT
>TRBD2|TRBV13|TRBJ2-2|NA
CASSSSGTGTGELFF
TGTGCCAGCAGCTCTAGCGGGACGGGCACCGGGGAGCTGTTTTTT
>NA|TRBV7-3|TRBJ2-2|NA
CASSLAPAGELFF
TGTGCCAGCAGTCTAGCGCCTGCCGGGGAGCTGTTTTTT
>NA|TRBV5-1|TRBJ2-2|NA
CASSPTGTGELFF
TGCGCCAGCAGCCCGACAGGAACCGGGGAGCTGTTTTTT
>NA|TRBV19|TRBJ1-1|NA
CASTGGRILNTEAFF
TGTGCCAGTACGGGGGGCAGGATATTGAACACTGAAGCTTTCTTT
>TRBD2|TRBV5-1|TRBJ2-5|NA
CASSLGSSGGAGTQYF
TGCGCCAGCAGCTTGGGGAGTAGCGGGGGCGCCGGGACCCAGTACTTC
>NA|TRBV19|TRBJ1-5|NA
CASSIVEYNQPQHF
TGTGCCAGTAGTATAGTTGAGTATAATCAGCCCCAGCATTTT
>TRBD1|TRBV19|TRBJ1-1|few
CASSVGGLNTEAFF
TGTGCCAGTAGTGTAGGGGGCCTGAACACTGAAGCTTTCTTT
>NA|TRBV19|TRBJ1-1|NA
CASSILQGRVTEAFF
TGTGCCAGTAGTATCCTCCAGGGGCGAGTAACTGAAGCTTTCTTT
>NA|TRBV2|TRBJ1-6|once
CASSPRGGRDNSPLHF
TGTGCCAGCAGTCCCCGAGGGGGTCGGGATAATTCACCCCTCCACTTT
>TRBD1|TRBV2|TRBJ2-7|NA
CASRKTGQAVEQYF
TGTGCCAGCAGGAAGACAGGGCAGGCGGTTGAGCAGTACTTC
>NA|TRBV21-1|TRBJ1-1|NA
CASTPRTSDTEAFF
TGTGCCAGCACCCCCAGGACATCGGACACTGAAGCTTTCTTT
>NA|TRBV2|TRBJ2-6|NA
CASSEQGLAPGANVLTF
TGTGCCAGCAGTGAACAGGGATTAGCCCCTGGGGCCAACGTCCTGACTTTC
>NA|TRBV19|TRBJ1-1|few
CASSIAGRTTEAFF
TGTGCCAGTAGTATCGCAGGGCGGACCACTGAAGCTTTCTTT
>TRBD1|TRBV27|TRBJ2-7|NA
CASKDREPSYEQYF
TGTGCCAGCAAGGACAGGGAACCCTCCTACGAGCAGTACTTC
>NA|TRBV7-3|TRBJ2-1|NA
CASSARRGSYNEQFF
TGTGCCAGCAGCGCCCGCCGGGGCTCCTACAATGAGCAGTTCTTC
>TRBD1|TRBV19|TRBJ1-1|NA
CASRTTPGTDFHTEAFF
TGTGCCAGTAGGACCACGCCCGGGACAGATTTTCACACTGAAGCTTTCTTT
>TRBD1|TRBV6-2/TRBV6-3|TRBJ2-3|NA
CASSYPTGLRTDTQYF
TGTGCCAGCAGTTACCCGACAGGGTTGCGTACAGATACGCAGTATTTT
>NA|TRBV25-1|TRBJ1-6|NA
CASRDSFQNSPLHF
TGTGCCAGCAGGGACTCCTTTCAAAATTCACCCCTCCACTTT
>NA|TRBV5-1|TRBJ2-3|NA
CASSFGRADTQYF
TGCGCCAGCAGCTTCGGTCGGGCAGATACGCAGTATTTT
>NA|TRBV7-5|TRBJ2-3|NA
CVRSSPIVGRGGTDTQYF
TGTGTCAGAAGCTCCCCGATCGTAGGTAGAGGTGGGACAGATACGCAGTATTTT
>TRBD2|TRBV10-3|TRBJ2-1|NA
CAISAGASGGALANEQFF
TGTGCCATCAGCGCAGGGGCTAGCGGGGGGGCCCTAGCAAATGAGCAGTTCTTC
>NA|TRBV2|TRBJ1-2|NA
CASSETHGYTF
TGTGCCAGCAGTGAAACTCATGGCTACACCTTC
>TRBD1|TRBV5-4|TRBJ1-1|NA
CASSSRQGGEAFF
TGTGCCAGCAGCAGCCGACAGGGAGGTGAAGCTTTCTTT
>TRBD1|TRBV5-1|TRBJ1-1|NA
CASSFGTVNTEAFF
TGCGCCAGCAGCTTCGGGACAGTGAACACTGAAGCTTTCTTT
>NA|TRBV18|TRBJ2-2|NA
CASSPGRNTGELFF
TGTGCCAGCTCACCAGGGAGAAACACCGGGGAGCTGTTTTTT
>TRBD1|TRBV3-1/TRBV3-2|TRBJ1-1|NA
CASSQQGARTEAFF
TGTGCCAGCAGCCAACAGGGGGCGAGGACTGAAGCTTTCTTT
>NA|TRBV5-1|TRBJ2-2|NA
CASSSGGGAPGELFF
TGCGCCAGCAGCTCTGGAGGGGGGGCCCCCGGGGAGCTGTTTTTT
>TRBD2|TRBV18|TRBJ2-5|once
CASSPRLFAGGRRQETQYF
TGTGCCAGCTCACCACGTTTGTTTGCGGGGGGGCGACGGCAAGAGACCCAGTACTTC
>NA|TRBV13|TRBJ1-6|once
CASSPYSEGHSPLHF
TGTGCCAGCAGCCCCTACTCCGAGGGTCATTCACCCCTCCACTTT
>NA|TRBV19|TRBJ2-3|NA
CASSISVATDTQYF
TGTGCCAGTAGTATATCCGTAGCCACAGATACGCAGTATTTT
>NA|TRBV3-1/TRBV3-2|TRBJ2-4|NA
CASSQDPGPQYF
TGTGCCAGCAGCCAAGATCCTGGCCCACAGTACTTC
>TRBD1|TRBV6-6|TRBJ1-3|NA
CASRTGTGSGGNTIYF
TGTGCCAGCAGAACCGGGACAGGGTCCGGAGGAAACACCATATATTTT